This T cell receptor (beta chain) came from a study of control samples from healthy donors and cancer patients. Clones were read by immunoSEQ multiplex PCR, and TCRdb kept only the in-frame ones, dropping some. Among over 150,000 clones, 90% to 95% were seen once, and the ten largest hold more than 1.1%. CDR1 is SGHKS, CDR2 YYEKEE, per germline (reference sequence). Losses at the gene ends were 3 bases for V and 2 bases for J; bases not matched to a gene: 8. This CDR3 is built from 17 residues. Input material: blood. The TCR sequence derives from a man between 18 and 29 years old in good health. The chain has TRBV5-5 and TRBJ2-7; 13 nucleotides agree with TRBD2. CDR3 nucleotide sequence: TGTGCCAGCAGCTATACTAGCGGGGGGGCCGGAACCTACGAGCAGTACTTC. Translating it yields CASSYTSGGAGTYEQYF.